Included here is one T cell receptor beta chain sequence, with context. Its antigen remains unidentified. This sample stems from a study of cytomegalovirus exposure and HLA in healthy donors. Study at large: Falling in the Caucasian-associated ancestry cluster were 81% of approximately 410 genotyped donors.

Trimming removed 1 base from V and 4 bases from J, with 8 bases in between. The length of the CDR3 is 14 residues. Per the germline V gene, CDR1 is MGHRA and CDR2 is YSYEKL. Findings and limits, study-wide: A few of the chains that were CMV-associated were confirmed in vitro to be specific for CMV antigens. For presence/absence analyses, sequencing depth was assumed to be roughly uniform across donors. Later analysis revealed greater clonal expansion in HLA-associated TCR beta chains than in equally common others.

PCR involved 60 Vbeta and 13 Jbeta primers. This table comes from immunoSEQ multiplex PCR, and its TCRdb copy is limited to in-frame clones, with some not included. The table records 120,000 or so clones, 80% to 85% of them present only once. The source of this sequence is a human donor in good health. Sequenced sample: PBMCs. This chain links TRBV4-1 with TRBJ2-1; no definite D call. CDR3: CASSQVTSYNEQFF. CDR3 in DNA: TGCGCCAGCAGCCAAGTTACAAGTTACAATGAGCAGTTCTTC.